This TCR beta chain derives from a study of T cell repertoires in cytomegalovirus infection. This CDR3 comprises 17 residues. In germline, CDR1 is DFQATT, CDR2 SNEGSKA (reference sequence). V shed 6 bases and J shed 2 bases, with 22 bases lying between them. MiXCR, applied by TCRdb to the reads, yields one record per CDR3 protein. The sample lists a few hundred thousand distinct CDR3 sequences, more than 40% seen once, with 43% in the top ten. About this clonotype: Its antigen is still unknown.

This rearrangement joins TRBV20-1 to TRBJ2-2, with D perhaps given as TRBD1 or TRBD2 (5 bases each). This sequence originates from a human donor in good health (CMV status not recorded). Some clones in this sample may be carry-over from other donors' samples. Specimen: cultured PBMCs, collected from culture after CMV antigen stimulation. The CDR3 DNA follows: TGCAGTGCCTCAGGGCAGCGGAGAGACCTTAACACCGGGGAGCTGTTTTTT. Protein sequence: CSASGQRRDLNTGELFF.